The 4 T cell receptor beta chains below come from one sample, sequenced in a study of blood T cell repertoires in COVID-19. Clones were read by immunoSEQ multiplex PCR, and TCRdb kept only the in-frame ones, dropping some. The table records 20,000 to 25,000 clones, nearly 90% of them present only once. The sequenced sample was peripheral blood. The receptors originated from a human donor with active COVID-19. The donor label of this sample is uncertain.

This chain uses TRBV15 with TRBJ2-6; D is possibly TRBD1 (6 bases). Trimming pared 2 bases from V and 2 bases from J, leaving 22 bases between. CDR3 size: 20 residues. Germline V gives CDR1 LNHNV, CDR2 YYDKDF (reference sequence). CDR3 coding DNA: TGTGCCACCAGCAGACTCACTTGGACAGAATTTGTAACTGGGGCCAACGTCCTGACTTTC. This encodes CATSRLTWTEFVTGANVLTF. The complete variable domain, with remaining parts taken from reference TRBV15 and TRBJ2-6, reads DAMVIQNPRYQVTQFGKPVTLSCSQTLNHNVMYWYQQKSSQAPKLLFHYYDKDFNNEADTPDNFQSRRPNTSFCFLDIRSPGLGDTAMYLCATSRLTWTEFVTGANVLTFGAGSRLTVL.

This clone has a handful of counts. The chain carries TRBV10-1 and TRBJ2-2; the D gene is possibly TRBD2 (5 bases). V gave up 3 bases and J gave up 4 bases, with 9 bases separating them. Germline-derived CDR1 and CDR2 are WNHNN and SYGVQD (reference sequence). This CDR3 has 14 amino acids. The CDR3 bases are TGCGCCAGCAGTGATATGAGGGCCACCGGGGAGCTGTTTTTT. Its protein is CASSDMRATGELFF.

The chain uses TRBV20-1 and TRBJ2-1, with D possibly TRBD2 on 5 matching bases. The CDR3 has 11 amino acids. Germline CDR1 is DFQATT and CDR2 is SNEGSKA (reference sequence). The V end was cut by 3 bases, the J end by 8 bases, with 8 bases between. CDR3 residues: CSARRVDEQFF. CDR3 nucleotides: TGCAGTGCTAGGAGGGTGGATGAGCAGTTCTTC.

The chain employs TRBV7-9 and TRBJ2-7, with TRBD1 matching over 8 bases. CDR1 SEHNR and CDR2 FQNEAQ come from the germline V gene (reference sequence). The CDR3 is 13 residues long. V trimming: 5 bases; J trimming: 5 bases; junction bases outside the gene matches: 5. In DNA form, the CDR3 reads TGTGCCAGCAGCCCGACAGGGGCCCACGAGCAGTACTTC. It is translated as CASSPTGAHEQYF.